One sample yielded the 13 T cell receptor beta chains listed below, sequenced in a study of early T cells in non-severe SARS-CoV-2 infection. TCRdb processed the 5' RACE reads anew with MiXCR; each CDR3 protein has one entry. The sample includes 60,000 to 75,000 distinct CDR3 sequences, 12% of them seen just once. The material sequenced was whole blood. Source of these receptors: an adult who was a healthcare worker with PCR-confirmed SARS-CoV-2 infection or an uninfected control (not recorded which).

This clonotype was detected a few times. The V and J genes are TRBV29-1 and TRBJ2-5; D is undetermined. CDR3 length equals 13 residues. In germline, CDR1 is SQVTM, CDR2 ANQGSEA. The ends were cut back, 4 bases at V and 5 bases at J, with 14 bases in the middle. CDR3 sequence reads: CSVGQKVRETQYF. As DNA, the CDR3 is TGCAGCGTTGGCCAGAAAGTTCGGGAGACCCAGTACTTC.

The chain has TRBV6-1 and TRBJ2-2; D perhaps matches TRBD1 (5 bases). V lost 10 bases and J 0 bases, leaving 15 bases between the germline ends. From germline, CDR1 is MNHNS and CDR2 SASEGT. This CDR3 is built from 15 residues. Here the CDR3 DNA reads TGTGCCACCACCCCCAGGGCCGCGAACACCGGGGAGCTGTTTTTT. Its protein product is CATTPRAANTGELFF.

The chain employs TRBV29-1 and TRBJ2-2; unclear D gene. CDR1 is SQVTM, CDR2 ANQGSEA, per germline. The CDR3 has 11 amino acids. V shed 7 bases and J shed 6 bases, with 9 bases lying between them. The CDR3, as DNA: TGCAGCGCGCACGGAGCCGGGGAGCTGTTTTTT. Translated, it gives CSAHGAGELFF.

This clonotype has ten or more counts. The genes are TRBV30 and TRBJ2-7; D not certain. The length of the CDR3 is 12 residues. Trimming shortened V by 2 bases and J by 0 bases, and 5 bases separated the two germline ends. The V gene's germline CDR1 is GTSNPN and CDR2 SVGIG (reference sequence). The CDR3 bases are TGTGCCTGGAGTAAGGTCTCCTACGAGCAGTACTTC. It encodes CAWSKVSYEQYF.

This clonotype has at least ten counts. This chain links TRBV14 with TRBJ2-7; D might be TRBD1 (5 bases). Trimming removed 5 bases at V and 5 bases at J, with 19 bases between. Germline CDR1 reads SGHDN; CDR2 reads FVKESK. The CDR3 length is 15 residues. DNA for the CDR3: TGTGCCAGCAGCGCAGCCCAGGGCATGGGTCACGAGCAGTACTTC. Encoded protein: CASSAAQGMGHEQYF.

J is TRBJ2-2 and V is TRBV9; D remains ambiguous. Germline values: CDR1 SGDLS, CDR2 YYNGEE. V lost 0 bases to trimming and J lost 6 bases, with 6 bases between them. The CDR3 loop spans 13 amino acids. The CDR3, as DNA: TGTGCCAGCAGCGTAGAGGTCCCCGGGGAGCTGTTTTTT. This translates into CASSVEVPGELFF. Looking up the rest from reference TRBV9 and TRBJ2-2 gives the full variable domain: DSGVTQTPKHLITATGQRVTLRCSPRSGDLSVYWYQQSLDQGLQFLIQYYNGEERAKGNILERFSAQQFPDLHSELNLSSLELGDSALYFCASSVEVPGELFFGEGSRLTVL.

This clonotype has ten or more counts. The rearrangement joins TRBV9 to TRBJ1-2, with no clear D. Germline assignment: CDR1 SGDLS and CDR2 YYNGEE. The CDR3 is 12 amino acids. The V end lost 3 bases, the J end lost 8 bases, and 11 bases lay between the germline ends. The CDR3 region has the DNA TGTGCCAGCAGCGCGGCTATGAAGGGCTACACCTTC. This sequence encodes CASSAAMKGYTF.

This clonotype occurred a few times. V is TRBV5-1 and J is TRBJ2-1; TRBD2 agrees at 9 bases. The CDR3 has 13 residues. After removal of 0 bases from V and 10 bases from J, the junction contained 2 bases not matched to a gene. Germline V gene data show CDR1 as SGHRS and CDR2 as YFSETQ. The CDR3, as DNA: TGCGCCAGCAGCTTGGCCGCGGGAGGGGAGCAGTTCTTC. Its translation: CASSLAAGGEQFF.

V gene TRBV29-1 combines with J gene TRBJ2-2; 14 bases match TRBD2. The V segment lost 2 bases and the J segment 6 bases; nucleotides outside the gene matches: 2. This CDR3 spans 15 amino acids. Germline V CDR1 and CDR2: SQVTM, ANQGSEA. The CDR3 loop reads CSVESGLAGAGELFF. In DNA, the CDR3 is TGCAGCGTTGAATCGGGACTAGCGGGAGCCGGGGAGCTGTTTTTT.

This clonotype was detected a few times. V is TRBV18 and J is TRBJ2-2; D possibly corresponds to TRBD1 (6 bases). V was cut by 4 bases and J by 6 bases, with 21 bases left in between. This CDR3 is 17 amino acids long. CDR1 and CDR2 (germline): KGHSH, LQKENI. CDR3 amino acids: CASSRSYRDLLAGELFF. The CDR3 DNA is TGTGCCAGCTCACGCTCTTACAGGGATCTTCTCGCCGGGGAGCTGTTTTTT.

The chain has TRBV29-1 and TRBJ2-7; D perhaps matches TRBD1 (5 bases). The CDR3 spans 11 residues. The germline V gene has CDR1 SQVTM and CDR2 ANQGSEA. V was clipped by 6 bases and J by 5 bases, with 11 bases between them. The CDR3 sequence: CSVEKGDEQYF. The CDR3 region has the DNA TGCAGCGTAGAAAAAGGGGACGAGCAGTACTTC.

This clonotype has just a few counts. V gene TRBV7-6 combines with J gene TRBJ1-4; possibly TRBD1 for D (5 bases). CDR1 is SGHVS, CDR2 FNYEAQ, per germline. The germline V and J ends were trimmed by 5 bases and 8 bases, with 15 bases remaining between them. The CDR3 is 14 residues long. CDR3 protein: CASSRRGTYEKLFF. In DNA form, the CDR3 reads TGTGCCAGCAGCCGACGCGGGACGTACGAAAAACTGTTTTTT. Looking up the rest from reference TRBV7-6 and TRBJ1-4 gives the full variable domain: GAGVSQSPRYKVTKRGQDVALRCDPISGHVSLYWYRQALGQGPEFLTYFNYEAQQDKSGLPNDRFSAERPEGSISTLTIQRTEQRDSAMYRCASSRRGTYEKLFFGSGTQLSVL.

A few counts support this clonotype. V usage is TRBV7-9 and J usage is TRBJ2-1, with D perhaps given as TRBD1 or TRBD2 (5 bases each). V was pared by 2 bases and J by 8 bases, with 13 bases between. The CDR3 runs to 14 residues. Germline CDR1 is SEHNR and CDR2 is FQNEAQ (reference sequence). CDR3 DNA: TGTGCCAGCAGCTTATCAGGGTGGGACGATGAGCAGTTCTTC. Protein sequence: CASSLSGWDDEQFF.